One and the same sample provided the 3 T cell receptor beta chains below, sequenced in a study of long-term antiretroviral therapy in people with HIV. With survey level as its setting, the immunoSEQ assay was v3.0. The protocol was immunoSEQ multiplex PCR, while the TCRdb copy is restricted to in-frame clones and leaves out a portion. The table shows 30,000 to 35,000 clones, with approximately 74% occurring only once. The input for sequencing was unsorted PBMCs, taken 3 years after starting antiretroviral therapy. Receptors were obtained from a man aged 45-65 years with HIV.

This clone has just a few counts. The rearrangement links TRBV9 to TRBJ2-2, with D perhaps matching TRBD2 (6 bases). CDR1 and CDR2 from the germline V gene are SGDLS and YYNGEE. V lost 3 bases and J lost 4, with 16 bases in between. The CDR3 length is 16 residues. This chain's CDR3 is CASSAEWAGTTGELFF. The CDR3 nucleotides are TGTGCCAGCAGCGCCGAGTGGGCGGGAACCACCGGGGAGCTGTTTTTT.

The rearrangement joins TRBV27 to TRBJ2-7; D unclear. The length of the CDR3 is 14 residues. The germline CDR1 and CDR2 sequences are MNHEY and SMNVEV (reference sequence). Between the trimmed V and J ends, which lost 3 bases and 6 bases, there was a span of 15 bases. CDR3 in DNA: TGTGCCAGCAGTTTCCGCCGGGCGAGAAGCGAGCAGTACTTC. This sequence encodes CASSFRRARSEQYF.

V is TRBV15 and J is TRBJ2-5; possibly TRBD1 or TRBD2 for D (5 bases each). V was cut by 2 bases and J by 0 bases, with 10 bases left in between. Germline-derived CDR1 and CDR2 are LNHNV and YYDKDF (reference sequence). CDR3 length: 15 residues. The CDR3 coding sequence is TGTGCCACCAGCAGACCGGGACGGTACCAAGAGACCCAGTACTTC. It yields the protein CATSRPGRYQETQYF.